The 27 T cell receptor beta chains in this list originate from one sample, sequenced in a study of cytomegalovirus exposure and HLA in healthy donors. The primer mix had 60 Vbeta and 13 Jbeta primers. Generated by immunoSEQ multiplex PCR, the TCRdb table keeps only in-frame clones and is missing some. The table has 150,000 to 180,000 clones, around 79% seen once. The sequencing input was PBMCs. These TCRs come from a man under 40 in good health and CMV-seropositive.

The chain is built from TRBV6-1 and TRBJ1-2; D gene unclear. CDR1 is MNHNS, CDR2 SASEGT, per germline. There are 14 residues in the CDR3. V was cut by 1 base and J by 3 bases, with 9 bases left in between. The CDR3 reads CASSEGARDYGYTF. The CDR3 DNA reads TGTGCCAGCAGTGAAGGAGCCCGGGACTATGGCTACACCTTC.

The CDR3: CASSHGLAPGEFF. In nucleotides, the CDR3 is TGTGCCAGCAGCCATGGACTGGCCCCGGGTGAGTTCTTC. The chain recombines TRBV28 with TRBJ2-1; TRBD2 is a possible D gene (5 bases). V dropped 6 bases and J dropped 14 bases, with 20 bases sitting between them. Per the germline V gene, CDR1 is MDHEN and CDR2 is SYDVKM. There are 13 residues in the CDR3.

The chain employs TRBV19 and TRBJ1-1; 8 bases align to TRBD1. Looked up from germline, CDR1 is LNHDA and CDR2 is SQIVND (reference sequence). The CDR3 has 15 residues. V lost 4 bases, J lost 5 bases, and 9 bases stayed unmatched. The chain's CDR3 is CASSTYGQGSTEAFF. The DNA of the CDR3 is TGTGCCAGTAGTACGTACGGACAGGGATCAACTGAAGCTTTCTTT.

The genes are TRBV19 and TRBJ2-1; 7 bases align to TRBD2. The germline V gene encodes CDR1 LNHDA and CDR2 SQIVND (reference sequence). Trimming at V came to 4 bases and at J to 5 bases, leaving 8 bases not matched to a gene. The CDR3 totals 15 residues. This chain's CDR3 is CASSTSGTTNNEQFF. Written as DNA, the CDR3 is TGTGCCAGTAGTACTTCCGGGACTACGAACAATGAGCAGTTCTTC.

The chain is built from TRBV12-2 and TRBJ1-6; the DNA was not used to check the table's D call, TRBD1. TRBV12-2 is a documented pseudogene. CDR3 length: 14 amino acids. For the CDR3, the DNA is TGTGCAAGTCGCTGCGGACACAAGGATTCACCCCTCCACTTT. The encoded protein is CASRCGHKDSPLHF.

The chain is built from TRBV12-5 and TRBJ1-2; D gene ambiguous. This CDR3 has 13 amino acids. The germline V and J ends were trimmed by 9 bases and 5 bases, with 16 bases remaining between them. Per the germline V gene, CDR1 is LGHNT and CDR2 is FRNRAP. DNA of the CDR3: TGTGCTAGCGGGTTTGGGCGGGAGTATGGCTACACCTTC. Translating gives CASGFGREYGYTF.

This clone was detected only a few times. The gene calls are TRBV6-4 and TRBJ2-1; 8 bases map to TRBD1. This CDR3 has 19 amino acids. V lost 7 bases and J lost 0; bases outside the gene matches: 17. CDR1 MRHNA and CDR2 SNTAGT come from the germline V gene. Here the CDR3 reads CASTSGRGHHPSSYNEQFF. The CDR3 bases are TGTGCCAGCACGTCTGGCAGGGGGCACCACCCGAGCTCCTACAATGAGCAGTTCTTC.

This clone is a singleton in its sample. V is TRBV5-1 and J is TRBJ2-5, with a weak D call TRBD2 (5 bases). Germline CDR1 is SGHRS and CDR2 is YFSETQ. Deletions cut 4 bases from V and 3 bases from J, with 13 bases between. The CDR3 has 14 residues. CDR3 in amino acids: CASSPDWAKETQYF. CDR3 DNA: TGCGCCAGCAGCCCGGACTGGGCCAAAGAGACCCAGTACTTC.

The chain carries TRBV5-1 and TRBJ1-2, with 7 bases that match TRBD1. This CDR3 is built from 15 residues. Unmatched junction bases numbered 7, after V lost 2 bases and J lost 3 bases. Germline CDR1 and CDR2: SGHRS and YFSETQ. The CDR3 coding sequence is TGCGCCAGCAGCTTACAGTCCGGGACAGACTATGGCTACACCTTC. It encodes CASSLQSGTDYGYTF.

This clone was picked up a small number of times. The chain couples TRBV30 to TRBJ2-7; tentatively, D is TRBD1 (5 bases). This CDR3 contains 12 residues. CDR1 is GTSNPN, CDR2 SVGIG, per germline (reference sequence). Trimming left V 1 base short and J 6 bases short, with 10 bases between. The CDR3 reads CAWSAGLREQYF. In nucleotides, the CDR3 is TGTGCCTGGAGTGCAGGGCTCCGCGAGCAGTACTTC.

The gene calls are TRBV11-1 and TRBJ2-2; 9 nucleotides line up with TRBD1. Germline V gives CDR1 SGHAT, CDR2 FQDESV (reference sequence). The CDR3 length is 16 residues. Trimming cost V 4 bases and J 4 bases; bases outside gene matches: 7. The DNA of the CDR3 is TGTGCCAGCAGCTCCCGACAGGGGGTTGGCACCGGGGAGCTGTTTTTT. As protein: CASSSRQGVGTGELFF.

This clone was counted only a few times. This chain uses TRBV25-1 with TRBJ2-7, with 7 nucleotides matching TRBD1. The V segment lost 6 bases and the J segment 7 bases; nucleotides outside the gene matches: 18. Germline CDR1 reads MGHDK; CDR2 reads SYGVNS. This CDR3 has 16 residues. The CDR3 loop reads CASSYPNQQGPAEQYF. DNA for the CDR3: TGTGCCAGCAGCTACCCTAATCAACAGGGGCCGGCTGAGCAGTACTTC.

CDR3 amino acids: CASSYGQPGETQYF. For the CDR3, the DNA is TGTGCCAGCAGTTATGGGCAGCCAGGGGAGACCCAGTACTTC. The chain has TRBV6-5 and TRBJ2-5, with D perhaps matching TRBD1 (5 bases). V shed 3 bases and J shed 5 bases, with 13 bases lying between them. This CDR3 spans 14 amino acids. CDR1 and CDR2 (germline): MNHEY, SVGAGI.

The genes are TRBV6-1 and TRBJ2-7, with a weak D call TRBD1 (6 bases). This CDR3 is built from 15 residues. Germline CDR1 is MNHNS and CDR2 is SASEGT. Trimming took off 6 bases at V and 0 bases at J, with 15 bases between the two ends. DNA for the CDR3: TGTGCCAGCAGGACCCGGGACACTCTCTCCTACGAGCAGTACTTC. Encoded protein: CASRTRDTLSYEQYF.

The V call is TRBV10-1, the J call TRBJ2-3, with D maybe TRBD2 (5 bases). Trimming took 4 bases from V and 5 from J, leaving 13 bases between them. This CDR3 contains 14 residues. The germline CDR1 and CDR2 sequences are WNHNN and SYGVQD (reference sequence). The DNA of the CDR3 is TGCGCCAGCAGTGCTAGCAGTCGGGGAGATACGCAGTATTTT. This gives the protein CASSASSRGDTQYF.

The V gene is TRBV6-5, the J gene TRBJ1-2, with 7 bases that match TRBD1. Germline CDR1 is MNHEY and CDR2 is SVGAGI. The CDR3 has 15 amino acids. Losses at the gene ends were 5 bases for V and 2 bases for J; bases not matched to a gene: 8. The CDR3 region has the DNA TGTGCCAGCAGTCTTACCACGGGACAGAACTATGGCTACACCTTC. Amino acid sequence: CASSLTTGQNYGYTF.

This clone has just a few counts. The chain joins TRBV5-3 to TRBJ2-7, with D possibly TRBD1 on 6 matching bases. TRBV5-3 is known as an ORF, though its function is uncertain. The CDR3 spans 16 residues. The V gene lost 2 bases and the J gene lost 3 bases, with 18 bases spanning the gap. The CDR3 DNA sequence: TGTGCCAGAAGCTTTTGGGGGCGACAGACCAACTACGAGCAGTACTTC. Protein sequence: CARSFWGRQTNYEQYF.

The chain is built from TRBV28 and TRBJ2-7; perhaps TRBD2 as D (8 bases). Trimming took off 9 bases at V and 6 bases at J, with 21 bases between the two ends. The CDR3 totals 14 residues. Germline CDR1 reads MDHEN; CDR2 reads SYDVKM. CDR3: CASRGLAGPIEQYF. The CDR3 DNA follows: TGTGCCAGTAGGGGGCTAGCGGGTCCCATCGAGCAGTACTTC. The full variable domain, rest sourced from reference TRBV28 and TRBJ2-7, is DVKVTQSSRYLVKRTGEKVFLECVQDMDHENMFWYRQDPGLGLRLIYFSYDVKMKEKGDIPEGYSVSREKKERFSLILESASTNQTSMYLCASRGLAGPIEQYFGPGTRLTVT.

The chain employs TRBV18 and TRBJ1-1, with a weak D call TRBD1 (6 bases). The CDR3 is made up of 13 amino acids. Germline V gene lookup returns CDR1 KGHSH and CDR2 LQKENI. With 6 bases removed from V and 5 bases from J, the gap between germline ends came to 13 bases. The CDR3 here is CASSPNRETEAFF. The CDR3 coding sequence is TGTGCCAGCTCGCCTAACAGGGAGACTGAAGCTTTCTTT.

This clone was observed once. The CDR3 coding sequence is TGTGCCTGGAGTGACCGGGGAGGGTATGGCTACACCTTC. Amino acids: CAWSDRGGYGYTF. The V gene is TRBV30, the J gene TRBJ1-2, with D hard to call. Trimming pared 1 base from V and 5 bases from J, leaving 11 bases between. Germline CDR1 and CDR2: GTSNPN and SVGIG (reference sequence). This CDR3 has 13 residues.

The chain joins TRBV9 to TRBJ1-2; 9 positions match TRBD1. Trimming at V came to 0 bases and at J to 6 bases, leaving 9 bases not matched to a gene. CDR1 is SGDLS, CDR2 YYNGEE, per germline. This CDR3 has 16 amino acids. CDR3 sequence reads: CASSVGDRERADGYTF. In nucleotides, the CDR3 is TGTGCCAGCAGCGTAGGGGACAGGGAAAGGGCGGATGGCTACACCTTC.

The chain has TRBV9 and TRBJ1-1; tentative D call: TRBD1 (5 bases). Trimming cost V 2 bases and J 0 bases, with 11 bases left between them. The CDR3 runs 15 residues. Germline loops: CDR1 SGDLS, CDR2 YYNGEE. CDR3 residues: CASSVGGTMNTEAFF. The CDR3 DNA is TGTGCCAGCAGCGTCGGGGGAACCATGAACACTGAAGCTTTCTTT.

The rearrangement uses TRBV28 and TRBJ2-1, with 10 positions matching TRBD2. CDR3 size: 14 residues. V shed 3 bases, J shed 7 bases, and the junction held 3 bases outside the gene matches. Germline V gene data show CDR1 as MDHEN and CDR2 as SYDVKM. CDR3 DNA: TGTGCCAGCAGTTTGGCTAGCGGGAGTAATGAGCAGTTCTTC. This codes for CASSLASGSNEQFF.

The J gene is TRBJ2-1, the V gene TRBV7-6; D is undetermined. V was shortened by 0 bases and J by 10 bases, with 7 bases between the two germline ends. Germline CDR1 SGHVS, CDR2 FNYEAQ. The CDR3 contains 12 residues. The chain's CDR3 is CASSLAETEQFF. The DNA of the CDR3 is TGTGCCAGCAGCTTAGCGGAGACCGAGCAGTTCTTC.

The genes are TRBV6-5 and TRBJ1-3, with unresolved D. The CDR3 length is 15 residues. Germline CDR1 MNHEY, CDR2 SVGAGI. V was trimmed by 4 bases and J by 2 bases, leaving 12 bases between them. The CDR3 DNA reads TGTGCCAGCAGTTCCACCCGGACTGCTGGAAACACCATATATTTT. Protein sequence: CASSSTRTAGNTIYF.

The J gene is TRBJ2-7, the V gene TRBV5-4; 15 bases align to TRBD2. J gave up 2 bases and V 4 bases, and 4 bases lay outside the gene matches. CDR1 and CDR2 (germline): SGHNT, YYREEE (reference sequence). This CDR3 is 16 amino acids long. For the CDR3, the DNA is TGTGCCAGCAGCCCGGGACTAGCGGGGGGCCCCTACGAGCAGTACTTC. This sequence encodes CASSPGLAGGPYEQYF.

The genes are TRBV29-1 and TRBJ2-7, with 9 bases aligning to TRBD2. Germline V gives CDR1 SQVTM, CDR2 ANQGSEA. Trimming removed 0 bases from V and 3 bases from J; junction bases left unmatched: 6. The CDR3 covers 15 residues. In nucleotides, the CDR3 is TGCAGCGTTGAAGAGGCTAGCGGGAATTTCTACGAGCAGTACTTC. It translates to CSVEEASGNFYEQYF.